The source of this TCR beta chain is a study of blood T cell repertoires in COVID-19. Study-level background: The cDNA or gDNA used as material had been derived from T cells, B-cell-depleted T cells, or PBMCs.

Data came from immunoSEQ multiplex PCR; TCRdb stores just in-frame clones and leaves some out. This sample yields over 150,000 clones, of which 60% to 80% are seen a single time; around 16% belongs to the top ten. V lost 5 bases to trimming and J lost 2 bases, with 13 bases between them. Germline V CDR1 and CDR2: MNHEY, SMNVEV (reference sequence). The CDR3 has 14 residues. J is TRBJ2-7 and V is TRBV27; D is ambiguous. The receptor was derived from a woman aged 45-59 years who had recovered from COVID-19. Source material: PBMCs or T cells enriched from blood (not recorded which). The CDR3 loop reads CASSPLGDPYEQYF. The CDR3 DNA sequence: TGTGCCAGCAGTCCCCTAGGCGACCCCTACGAGCAGTACTTC.